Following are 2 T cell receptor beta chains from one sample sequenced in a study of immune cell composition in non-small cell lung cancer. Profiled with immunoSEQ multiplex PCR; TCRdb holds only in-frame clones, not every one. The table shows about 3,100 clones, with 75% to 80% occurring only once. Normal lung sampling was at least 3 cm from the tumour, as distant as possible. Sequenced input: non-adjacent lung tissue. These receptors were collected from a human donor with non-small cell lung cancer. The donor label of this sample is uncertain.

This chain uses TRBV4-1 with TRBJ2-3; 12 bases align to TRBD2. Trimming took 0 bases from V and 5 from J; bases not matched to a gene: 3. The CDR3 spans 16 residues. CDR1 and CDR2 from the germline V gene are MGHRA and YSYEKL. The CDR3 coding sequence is TGCGCCAGCAGCCAAGATCTAGCGGGAGGGATAGATACGCAGTATTTT. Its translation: CASSQDLAGGIDTQYF.

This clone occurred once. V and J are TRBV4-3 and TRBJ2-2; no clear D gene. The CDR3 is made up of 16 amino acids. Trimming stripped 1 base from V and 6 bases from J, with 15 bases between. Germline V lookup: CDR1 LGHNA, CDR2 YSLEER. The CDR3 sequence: CASSQVAGGRAGELFF. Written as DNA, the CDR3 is TGCGCCAGCAGCCAAGTAGCCGGCGGTCGGGCCGGGGAGCTGTTTTTT.